One sample yielded the 4 T cell receptor beta chains listed below, sequenced in a study of T cells in Graves' hyperthyroidism and ophthalmopathy. Researchers amplified the TCR beta CDR3 regions from RNA transcripts. The HTBI primer set was used in a first-round RT-PCR of the TCR CDR3. TCRdb redid the calling of the multiplex PCR reads with MiXCR, one entry per CDR3 protein. The sample yields about 640,000 distinct CDR3 sequences, about 14% seen once. The sequencing input was blood. Receptors originate from a woman aged 50 to 60 with Graves' ophthalmopathy.

The J gene is TRBJ2-7, the V gene TRBV7-2; 7 bases fit TRBD2. The germline V gene has CDR1 SGHTA and CDR2 FQGNSA. This CDR3 is 14 amino acids long. The V gene end was trimmed by 2 bases and the J gene end by 4 bases; junction bases not matched to a gene: 5. CDR3 region: CASSLRLAVYEQYF. The CDR3 DNA sequence: TGTGCCAGCAGCTTAAGGCTAGCGGTTTACGAGCAGTACTTC.

This clonotype was observed at least ten times. The chain's CDR3 is CASITAGGTNEQFF. The DNA for the CDR3 is TGTGCCAGCATCACGGCGGGAGGGACCAATGAGCAGTTCTTC. The chain couples TRBV6-1 to TRBJ2-1, with TRBD2 matching 9 bases. Germline V CDR1 and CDR2: MNHNS, SASEGT. V was pared by 7 bases and J by 6 bases, with 7 bases of the junction left unmatched. CDR3 length: 14 amino acids.

This clonotype was picked up many times. This chain uses TRBV2 with TRBJ1-2; D might be TRBD1 (5 bases). V gave up 2 bases and J gave up 5 bases, with 9 bases separating them. Germline V gene lookup returns CDR1 SNHLY and CDR2 FYNNEI. The CDR3 is 13 residues long. The CDR3 coding sequence is TGTGCCAGCAGTGAACCCGGGGCTTATGGCTACACCTTC. Encoded protein: CASSEPGAYGYTF.

The table lists this clonotype with many counts. The chain uses TRBV5-1 and TRBJ2-1; D is possibly TRBD1 or TRBD2 (6 bases each). The CDR3 totals 18 residues. Deletions cut 2 bases from V and 5 bases from J, with 23 bases between. In germline, CDR1 is SGHRS, CDR2 YFSETQ. The CDR3 coding sequence is TGCGCCAGCAGCTTTTACGTTCCGGACAGCGGGCGGGACAATGAGCAGTTCTTC. It codes for CASSFYVPDSGRDNEQFF.